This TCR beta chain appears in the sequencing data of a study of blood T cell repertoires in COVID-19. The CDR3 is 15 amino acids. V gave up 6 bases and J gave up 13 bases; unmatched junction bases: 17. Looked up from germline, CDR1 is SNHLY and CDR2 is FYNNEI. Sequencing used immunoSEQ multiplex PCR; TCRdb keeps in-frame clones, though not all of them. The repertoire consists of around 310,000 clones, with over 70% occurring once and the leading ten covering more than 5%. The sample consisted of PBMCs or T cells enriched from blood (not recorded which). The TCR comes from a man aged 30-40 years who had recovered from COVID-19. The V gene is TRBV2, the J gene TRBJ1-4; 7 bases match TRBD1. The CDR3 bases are TGTGCCAGCAGAGATCTACAGGGGTTAAGGGTTAGACTGTTTTTT. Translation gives CASRDLQGLRVRLFF.